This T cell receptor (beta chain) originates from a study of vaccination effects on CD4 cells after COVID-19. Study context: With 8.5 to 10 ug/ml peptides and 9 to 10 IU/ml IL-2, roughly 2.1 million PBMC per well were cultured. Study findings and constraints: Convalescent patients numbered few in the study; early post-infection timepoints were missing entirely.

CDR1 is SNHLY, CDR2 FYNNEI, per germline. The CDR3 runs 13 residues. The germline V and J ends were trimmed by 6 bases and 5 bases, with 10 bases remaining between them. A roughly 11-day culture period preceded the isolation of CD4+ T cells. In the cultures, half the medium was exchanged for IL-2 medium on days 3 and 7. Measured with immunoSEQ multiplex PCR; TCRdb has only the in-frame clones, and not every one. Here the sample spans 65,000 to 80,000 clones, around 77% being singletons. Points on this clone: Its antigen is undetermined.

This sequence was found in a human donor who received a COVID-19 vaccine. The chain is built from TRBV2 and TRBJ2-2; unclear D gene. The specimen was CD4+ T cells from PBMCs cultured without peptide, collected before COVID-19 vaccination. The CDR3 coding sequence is TGTGCCAGCAGAGGCAGATTAACCGGGGAGCTGTTTTTT. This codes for CASRGRLTGELFF.